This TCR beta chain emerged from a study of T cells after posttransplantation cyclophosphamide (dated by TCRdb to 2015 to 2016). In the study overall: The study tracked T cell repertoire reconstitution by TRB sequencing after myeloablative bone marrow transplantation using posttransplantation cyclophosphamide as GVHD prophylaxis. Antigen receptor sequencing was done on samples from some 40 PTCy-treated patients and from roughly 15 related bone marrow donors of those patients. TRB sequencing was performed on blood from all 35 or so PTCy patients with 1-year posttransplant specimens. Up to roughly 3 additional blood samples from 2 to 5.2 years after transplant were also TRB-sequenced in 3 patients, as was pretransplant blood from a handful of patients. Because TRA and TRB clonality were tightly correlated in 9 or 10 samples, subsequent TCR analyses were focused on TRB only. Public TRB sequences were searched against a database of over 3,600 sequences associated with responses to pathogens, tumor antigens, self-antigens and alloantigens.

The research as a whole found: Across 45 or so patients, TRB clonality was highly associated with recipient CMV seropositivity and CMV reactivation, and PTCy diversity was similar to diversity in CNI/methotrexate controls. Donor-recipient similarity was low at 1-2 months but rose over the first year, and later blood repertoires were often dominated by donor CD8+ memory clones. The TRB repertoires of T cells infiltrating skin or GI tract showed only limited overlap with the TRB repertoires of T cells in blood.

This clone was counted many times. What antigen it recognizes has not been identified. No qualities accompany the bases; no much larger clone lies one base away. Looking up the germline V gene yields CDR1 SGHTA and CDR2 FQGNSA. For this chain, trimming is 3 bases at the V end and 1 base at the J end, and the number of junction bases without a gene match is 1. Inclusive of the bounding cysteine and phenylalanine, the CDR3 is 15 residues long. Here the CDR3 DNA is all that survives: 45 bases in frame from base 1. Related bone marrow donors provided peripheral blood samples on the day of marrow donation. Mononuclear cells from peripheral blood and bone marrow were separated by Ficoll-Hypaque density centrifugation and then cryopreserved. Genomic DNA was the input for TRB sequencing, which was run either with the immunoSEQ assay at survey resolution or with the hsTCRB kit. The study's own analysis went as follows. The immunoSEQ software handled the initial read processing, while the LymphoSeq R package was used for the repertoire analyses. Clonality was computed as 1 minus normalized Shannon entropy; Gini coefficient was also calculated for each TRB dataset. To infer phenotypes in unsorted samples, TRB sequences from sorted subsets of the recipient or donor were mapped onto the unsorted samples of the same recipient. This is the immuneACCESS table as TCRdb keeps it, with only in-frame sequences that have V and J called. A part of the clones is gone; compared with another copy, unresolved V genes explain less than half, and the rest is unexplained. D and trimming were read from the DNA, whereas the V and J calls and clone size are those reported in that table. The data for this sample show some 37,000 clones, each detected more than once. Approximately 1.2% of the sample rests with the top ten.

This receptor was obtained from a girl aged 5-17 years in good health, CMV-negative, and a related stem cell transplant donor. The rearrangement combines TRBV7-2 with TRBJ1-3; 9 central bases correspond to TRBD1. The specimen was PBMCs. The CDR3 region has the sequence CASSFDRGSGNTIYF. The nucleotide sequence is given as TGTGCCAGCAGCTTTGACAGGGGGTCTGGAAACACCATATATTTT.